This TCR beta chain was profiled in a study of CD8+ T cells in alopecia areata. This clone was observed a handful of times. cDNA serving as the sequencing template came from extracted, reverse transcribed RNA. Profiled with immunoSEQ multiplex PCR; TCRdb holds only in-frame clones, not every one. The sample carries fewer than 200,000 clones, 50% to 60% recorded once. Germline CDR1 and CDR2: GTSNPN and SVGIG (reference sequence). V was cut by 5 bases and J by 9 bases, with 14 bases left in between. The CDR3 is made up of 13 amino acids. The sample here was CD4+ T cells sorted from blood, taken at week 0. The sequence was obtained from a human donor with alopecia areata. The V gene is TRBV30, the J gene TRBJ2-6; possible D gene TRBD2, 7 bases. The CDR3 reads CAWAKGEGNVLTF. CDR3 bases: TGTGCCTGGGCCAAGGGGGAGGGCAACGTCCTGACTTTC.